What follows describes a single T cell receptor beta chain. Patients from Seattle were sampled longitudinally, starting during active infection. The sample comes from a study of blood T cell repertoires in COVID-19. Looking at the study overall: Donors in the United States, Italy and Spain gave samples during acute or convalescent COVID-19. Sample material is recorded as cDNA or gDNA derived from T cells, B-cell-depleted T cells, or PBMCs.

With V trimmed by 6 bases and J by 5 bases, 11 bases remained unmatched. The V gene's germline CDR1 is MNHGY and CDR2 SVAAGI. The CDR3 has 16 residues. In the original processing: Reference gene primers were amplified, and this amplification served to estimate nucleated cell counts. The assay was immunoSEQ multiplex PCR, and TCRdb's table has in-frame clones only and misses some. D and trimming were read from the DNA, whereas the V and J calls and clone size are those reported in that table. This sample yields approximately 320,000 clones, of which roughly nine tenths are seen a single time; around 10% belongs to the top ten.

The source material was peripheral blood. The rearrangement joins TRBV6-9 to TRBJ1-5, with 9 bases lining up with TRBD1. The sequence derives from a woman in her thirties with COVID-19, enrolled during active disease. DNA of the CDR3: TGTGCCAGCAGCCCCGCCGGGACAGGGATTGATCAGCCCCAGCATTTT. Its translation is CASSPAGTGIDQPQHF.